These 22 T cell receptor beta chains originate from one sample sequenced in a study of CD8+CD57+ T cells in acquired aplastic anemia. Genomic DNA served as template for TCR beta VDJ and CDR3 profiling. In TCRdb, the reads were re-called with MiXCR into one record per CDR3 protein. Of some 170,000 distinct CDR3 sequences in the sample, approximately 43% were seen once. Source material: sorted CD4+, CD8+, or CD8+CD57+ T cells (not recorded which) from PBMCs. All receptors derive from a human donor in good health.

There are many counts of this clonotype. V is TRBV6-5 and J is TRBJ1-2, with D perhaps matching TRBD1 (6 bases). Per germline, CDR1 MNHEY and CDR2 SVGAGI. The CDR3 spans 13 residues. The V gene lost 1 base and the J gene lost 7 bases, with 10 bases spanning the gap. CDR3 protein: CASSYWGASGYTF. In nucleotides, the CDR3 is TGTGCCAGCAGTTACTGGGGGGCGAGTGGCTACACCTTC.

This clonotype was seen a handful of times. This chain joins TRBV7-3 and TRBJ2-7; TRBD2 might be the D (5 bases). The CDR3 totals 14 residues. Germline CDR1 reads SGHTA; CDR2 reads FQGTGA. With 7 bases removed from V and 1 base from J, the gap between germline ends came to 14 bases. The CDR3 region has the DNA TGTGCCAGCAAAATAGCGATCAATTCCTACGAGCAGTACTTC. It yields the protein CASKIAINSYEQYF.

This clonotype was counted ten times or more. The chain combines TRBV4-3 with TRBJ2-2; tentatively, D is TRBD1 (6 bases). The CDR3 sequence is 16 residues long. Between the trimmed V and J ends, which lost 1 base and 3 bases, there was a span of 12 bases. Germline lookup yields CDR1 LGHNA and CDR2 YSLEER. Here the CDR3 reads CASSQGQGWYTGELFF. The CDR3 DNA reads as TGCGCCAGCAGCCAAGGCCAGGGGTGGTACACCGGGGAGCTGTTTTTT.

As concerns this clonotype: The junction departs from the called germline gene at one end, perhaps through a read error. This chain's CDR3 is CSVEALAGVSGELLF. In DNA form, the CDR3 reads TGCAGCGTCGAAGCACTAGCGGGAGTATCTGGGGAGCTGTTGTTC. The chain employs TRBV29-1 and TRBJ2-2; 11 bases agree with TRBD2. CDR1 is SQVTM and CDR2 is ANQGSEA in the germline V gene. This CDR3 is built from 15 residues.

This clonotype was counted ten times or more. The chain is built from TRBV30 and TRBJ1-6; D is unresolved. V lost 1 base and J 9 bases, leaving 10 bases between the germline ends. Germline V CDR1 and CDR2: GTSNPN, SVGIG (reference sequence). The CDR3 has 13 amino acids. The CDR3 reads CAWSDARGSPLHF. The CDR3 nucleotides are TGTGCCTGGAGTGATGCGCGGGGTTCACCCCTCCACTTT.

This clonotype was counted at least ten times. CDR3: CAISDPGRERGYGYTF. The CDR3 DNA is TGTGCCATCAGTGACCCCGGGAGGGAACGCGGGTATGGCTACACCTTC. V is TRBV10-3 and J is TRBJ1-2; D gene ambiguous. The CDR3 runs 16 residues. V lost 3 bases and J 5 bases, leaving 19 bases between the germline ends. The germline V gene encodes CDR1 ENHRY and CDR2 SYGVKD.

This clonotype was detected many times. V gene TRBV19 combines with J gene TRBJ1-3; 7 positions agree with TRBD1. V trimming: 9 bases; J trimming: 4 bases; junction bases outside the gene matches: 9. This CDR3 has 14 amino acids. CDR1 and CDR2 from the germline V gene are LNHDA and SQIVND (reference sequence). The CDR3 nucleotides are TGTGCCAGCCGGGACAGCGGTTTCGGAAACACCATATATTTT. As protein: CASRDSGFGNTIYF.

The chain combines TRBV20-1 with TRBJ1-1; 7 positions match TRBD1. CDR3 length: 11 amino acids. Germline-derived CDR1 and CDR2 are DFQATT and SNEGSKA (reference sequence). The V segment lost 5 bases and the J segment 10 bases; nucleotides outside the gene matches: 7. CDR3 region: CSALRQGGAFF. The CDR3 DNA is TGCAGTGCTCTCCGACAGGGTGGAGCTTTCTTT.

This rearrangement joins TRBV24-1 to TRBJ1-2; weak D call: TRBD1 (6 bases). This CDR3 has 14 residues. V lost 1 base, J lost 8 bases, and 13 bases lay in between. Germline CDR1 is KGHDR and CDR2 is SFDVKD. CDR3 coding DNA: TGTGCCACCAGTGATTTTGCAGGGGTCGGAGGCTACACCTTC. Its translation: CATSDFAGVGGYTF.

This clonotype has at least ten counts. The genes are TRBV20-1 and TRBJ2-7, with unresolved D. Per the germline V gene, CDR1 is DFQATT and CDR2 is SNEGSKA (reference sequence). This CDR3 has 16 amino acids. Trimming took off 0 bases at V and 0 bases at J, with 15 bases between the two ends. The CDR3, as DNA: TGCAGTGCTAGAGATCGAGACCATCCAAACTCCTACGAGCAGTACTTC. Its protein product is CSARDRDHPNSYEQYF.

Points on this clonotype: Germline is not matched at one junction end, which may reflect a read error. The V and J genes are TRBV24-1 and TRBJ2-2; a possible D gene is TRBD2 (6 bases). Germline-derived CDR1 and CDR2 are KGHDR and SFDVKD. The CDR3 has 15 amino acids. CDR3 DNA: TGTGCCACCAGTGGTGGACTACTCAACACTGGGGAGCTGTTTTTT. It encodes CATSGGLLNTGELFF.

A remark on this clonotype: One end of the junction fails to match germline, which may point to a read error. The chain links TRBV20-1 to TRBJ1-6; D gene uncertain. This CDR3 region has 10 residues. The germline V gene has CDR1 DFQATT and CDR2 SNEGSKA (reference sequence). Here the CDR3 reads CSAPGRFPTF. The CDR3 DNA reads as TGCAGTGCTCCCGGGCGCTTTCCCACCTTT.

The chain carries TRBV6-1 and TRBJ2-3; 13 bases agree with TRBD2. V lost 5 bases, J lost 2 bases, and 7 bases stayed unmatched. Per germline, CDR1 MNHNS and CDR2 SASEGT. The CDR3 runs to 17 residues. This CDR3 is CASSQGLAGPNTDTQYF. The CDR3 DNA reads TGTGCCAGCAGTCAGGGACTAGCGGGGCCCAACACAGATACGCAGTATTTT.

This clonotype has just a few counts. The V gene is TRBV6-1, the J gene TRBJ2-4, with D possibly called TRBD1 or TRBD2 (5 bases each). The V and J ends lost 5 bases and 0 bases respectively, with 14 bases between them. Germline V gene data show CDR1 as MNHNS and CDR2 as SASEGT. The CDR3 consists of 16 residues. The CDR3 region is CASSRGWGKAKNIQYF. The CDR3 nucleotides read TGTGCCAGCAGTCGAGGTTGGGGGAAAGCCAAAAACATTCAGTACTTC.

The CDR3 DNA follows: TGTGCCAGCAGCTTAGCCGACAATGAGCAGTTCTTC. Encoded protein: CASSLADNEQFF. This sequence joins TRBV7-3 and TRBJ2-1; D remains unclear. Germline CDR1 and CDR2: SGHTA and FQGTGA. The CDR3 has 12 residues. The V end was cut by 2 bases, the J end by 5 bases, with 4 bases between.

The V and J genes are TRBV7-8 and TRBJ2-3; D might be TRBD2 (6 bases). The V and J ends lost 3 bases and 2 bases respectively, with 9 bases between them. CDR3 size: 14 residues. Germline CDR1 reads SGHVS; CDR2 reads FQNEAQ. CDR3 region: CASSFGGITDTQYF. The CDR3 bases are TGTGCCAGCAGCTTTGGCGGGATCACAGATACGCAGTATTTT.

This rearrangement joins TRBV18 to TRBJ2-6; 9 bases align to TRBD1. Germline lookup yields CDR1 KGHSH and CDR2 LQKENI. The CDR3 has 18 amino acids. Trimming took 5 bases from V and 0 from J; bases not matched to a gene: 8. CDR3 in DNA: TGTGCCAGCTCAACAAAAGGACAGGGGAACTCTGGGGCCAACGTCCTGACTTTC. Translating it yields CASSTKGQGNSGANVLTF.

The chain uses TRBV20-1 and TRBJ2-5, with 9 bases fitting TRBD2. The V segment lost 1 base and the J segment 1 base; nucleotides outside the gene matches: 13. CDR1 is DFQATT and CDR2 is SNEGSKA in the germline V gene (reference sequence). This CDR3 is built from 18 residues. Written as DNA, the CDR3 is TGCAGTGCTAGAGTCCCGGGACTAGCCGACCACCCCCAAGAGACCCAGTACTTC. It specifies CSARVPGLADHPQETQYF.

About this clonotype itself: This CDR3 is missing its conserved last phenylalanine or tryptophan, likely due to a read error. The rearrangement joins TRBV7-4 to TRBJ2-5, with TRBD2 matching over 7 bases. After removal of 3 bases from V and 5 bases from J, the junction contained 12 bases not matched to a gene. Germline lookup yields CDR1 SGHVT and CDR2 SQSDAQ. This CDR3 is 16 amino acids long. CDR3 nucleotide sequence: TGTGCCAGCAGCTTCTTCCGGGGGGACTCTGGCGAGACCCAGTACCTC. Its protein product is CASSFFRGDSGETQYL.

This clonotype was seen repeatedly, ten times or more. V and J are TRBV12-3 or TRBV12-4 and TRBJ1-1; tentative D call: TRBD1 (6 bases). Trimming stripped 6 bases from V and 1 base from J, with 12 bases between. CDR3 length equals 14 residues. The CDR3 nucleotides are TGTGCCAGCAGGCACGACAGGCGGAACACTGAAGCTTTCTTT. Translated: CASRHDRRNTEAFF.

The table lists this clonotype with many counts. The V and J genes are TRBV9 and TRBJ2-3, with 12 positions matching TRBD2. There are 15 residues in the CDR3. J lost 3 bases, V lost 4 bases, and 3 bases had no gene match. Germline V gives CDR1 SGDLS, CDR2 YYNGEE. This CDR3 is CASSPGLAGTDTQYF. In DNA form, the CDR3 reads TGTGCCAGCAGCCCCGGACTAGCGGGGACAGATACGCAGTATTTT.

The rearrangement uses TRBV30 and TRBJ2-1; the match to TRBD2 covers 10 bases. Germline CDR1 is GTSNPN and CDR2 is SVGIG (reference sequence). The CDR3 is 15 residues long. Losses at the gene ends were 2 bases for V and 8 bases for J; bases not matched to a gene: 9. The CDR3 nucleotides are TGTGCCTGGAGTCATCTAGCGGGAGCTCAAGATGAGCAGTTCTTC. As protein: CAWSHLAGAQDEQFF.